These T cell receptor beta chains were read from a single sample in a study of beta chain features in type 1 diabetes. The method was immunoSEQ multiplex PCR; TCRdb's version includes in-frame clones alone and lacks a portion of them. The table has roughly 120,000 clones, around 40% seen once. Source material: stem cell memory CD4+ T cells from blood. Receptor source: a woman aged 18-30 years in good health. The CDR3 runs from the conserved cysteine through the conserved F or W. Each record gives: V gene, J gene, D gene, clone size, CDR3 protein, CDR3 DNA. A D gene is named only where the DNA matches it firmly. The size entry is marked missing in some rows and otherwise reads once, few, many or a size class.

TRBV28	TRBJ2-7	TRBD2	few	CASSPATSGRVSYEQYF	TGTGCCAGCAGCCCAGCCACTAGCGGGAGGGTCTCCTACGAGCAGTACTTC
TRBV5-4	TRBJ1-1	NA	NA	CASSFGGANTEAFF	TGTGCCAGCAGCTTCGGAGGGGCCAACACTGAAGCTTTCTTT
TRBV5-6	TRBJ1-2	NA	NA	CASSLAGYGYTF	TGTGCCAGCAGCTTGGCCGGGTATGGCTACACCTTC
TRBV7-2	TRBJ1-1	TRBD1	NA	CASSGRRTGTEAFF	TGTGCCAGCAGCGGGAGGCGGACAGGGACTGAAGCTTTCTTT
TRBV14	TRBJ2-5	NA	NA	CASSQDRFHGETQYF	TGTGCCAGCAGCCAAGATAGGTTTCACGGGGAGACCCAGTACTTC
TRBV27	TRBJ1-2	NA	NA	CASTGGAGGYTF	TGTGCCAGCACCGGGGGGGCGGGTGGCTACACCTTC
TRBV5-1	TRBJ1-5	NA	few	CASSPLGEGPQPQHF	TGCGCCAGCAGCCCTCTCGGGGAGGGTCCCCAGCCCCAGCATTTT
TRBV11-2	TRBJ2-1	TRBD1	NA	CASSLVGTGTAGEQFF	TGTGCCAGCAGCTTAGTAGGGACAGGGACTGCGGGTGAGCAGTTCTTC
TRBV30	TRBJ2-2	NA	once	CAWSVLRTATGELFF	TGTGCCTGGAGTGTTTTAAGGACAGCTACCGGGGAGCTGTTTTTT
TRBV28	TRBJ2-7	TRBD2	NA	CASSLRTSGSVSYEQYF	TGTGCCAGCAGTTTGAGGACTAGCGGGAGCGTCTCCTACGAGCAGTACTTC
TRBV7-2	TRBJ2-7	TRBD1	NA	CASSLQGVFTYEQYF	TGTGCCAGCAGCCTACAGGGGGTGTTTACCTACGAGCAGTACTTC
TRBV10-3	TRBJ2-3	NA	NA	CAISTDTSTDTQYF	TGTGCCATCAGTACTGACACTAGCACAGATACGCAGTATTTT
TRBV6-5	TRBJ2-3	TRBD2	NA	CASRHSGRDTQYF	TGTGCCAGCCGCCATAGCGGGAGAGACACGCAGTATTTT
TRBV5-1	TRBJ2-7	TRBD1	NA	CASQDRLTSYEQYF	TGCGCCAGCCAGGACAGGCTTACCTCCTACGAGCAGTACTTC
TRBV7-3	TRBJ2-1	TRBD2	NA	CASSRAGGPNEQFF	TGTGCCAGCAGCAGGGCGGGAGGGCCGAATGAGCAGTTCTTC
TRBV7-9	TRBJ2-7	NA	few	CASSLRFQRSTYEQYF	TGTGCCAGCAGCTTAAGGTTTCAGCGGAGTACCTACGAGCAGTACTTC
TRBV5-6	TRBJ2-7	TRBD2	NA	CASSLAGLAVYEQYF	TGTGCCAGCAGCCTCGCGGGACTAGCAGTTTACGAGCAGTACTTC
TRBV28	TRBJ2-7	NA	NA	CASGGRTTYEQYF	TGTGCCAGCGGTGGCAGAACCACCTACGAGCAGTACTTC
TRBV27	TRBJ2-1	NA	NA	CASSGYSSYNEQFF	TGTGCCAGCAGTGGTTATAGCTCCTACAATGAGCAGTTCTTC
TRBV14	TRBJ1-4	TRBD1	few	CASSPETGRAEKLFF	TGTGCCAGCAGCCCGGAGACAGGGCGGGCTGAAAAACTGTTTTTT
TRBV7-3	TRBJ2-1	TRBD2	NA	CASSLLAGGPPTNEQFF	TGTGCCAGCAGCTTACTAGCGGGAGGCCCGCCAACCAATGAGCAGTTCTTC
TRBV5-6	TRBJ1-1	NA	few	CASSLVDRLNTEAFF	TGTGCCAGCAGCTTGGTCGACAGGTTGAACACTGAAGCTTTCTTT
TRBV7-9	TRBJ2-6	TRBD2	few	CASRPKLAGGSSGANVLTF	TGTGCCAGCAGACCTAAACTAGCGGGAGGGAGCTCTGGGGCCAACGTCCTGACTTTC
TRBV19	TRBJ1-5	NA	few	CATAQVGQLNQPQHF	TGTGCCACCGCACAGGTAGGACAGCTAAATCAGCCCCAGCATTTT
TRBV7-8	TRBJ1-1	TRBD1	NA	CASSLAGTAEAFF	TGTGCCAGCAGCTTAGCGGGGACAGCTGAAGCTTTCTTT
TRBV7-2	TRBJ2-1	TRBD2	NA	CASTPLTSGSMNEQFF	TGTGCCAGCACCCCACTGACTAGCGGGAGTATGAATGAGCAGTTCTTC
TRBV9	TRBJ2-7	TRBD1	NA	CASSVVGQGDEQYF	TGTGCCAGCAGCGTAGTAGGACAGGGGGACGAGCAGTACTTC
TRBV7-8	TRBJ2-2	TRBD2	few	CASSLGLAGFTGELFF	TGTGCCAGCAGCTTAGGACTAGCGGGATTCACCGGGGAGCTGTTTTTT
TRBV7-9	TRBJ2-5	NA	NA	CASSLQYLQETQYF	TGTGCCAGCAGCTTACAGTATCTTCAAGAGACCCAGTACTTC
TRBV5-1	TRBJ2-1	TRBD2	NA	CASSLAAGDKFF	TGCGCCAGCAGCTTGGCGGCGGGAGACAAGTTCTTC
TRBV20-1	TRBJ1-2	NA	few	CSAREEREAF	TGCAGTGCTAGAGAGGAGAGGGAGGCCTTC
TRBV5-1	TRBJ2-7	TRBD1	NA	CASSSHGTGTYEQYF	TGCGCCAGCAGCTCGCACGGGACAGGGACATACGAGCAGTACTTC
TRBV6-5	TRBJ1-5	NA	NA	CASSSFGTAQPQHF	TGTGCCAGCAGTTCATTCGGGACTGCACAGCCCCAGCATTTT
TRBV7-3	TRBJ2-5	NA	NA	CASSLIPGKQETQYF	TGTGCCAGCAGCTTAATCCCAGGGAAACAAGAGACCCAGTACTTC
TRBV7-2	TRBJ1-5	TRBD1	NA	CASSVRTGGHQPQHF	TGTGCCAGCAGCGTCCGGACAGGGGGCCATCAGCCCCAGCATTTT
TRBV11-2	TRBJ2-7	NA	NA	CASSPRGRIHYEQYF	TGTGCCAGCAGCCCCCGGGGGAGGATCCACTACGAGCAGTACTTC
TRBV5-1	TRBJ1-2	NA	few	CASSPMDSGDYTF	TGCGCCAGCAGCCCTATGGATTCAGGGGACTACACCTTC
TRBV28	TRBJ2-3	NA	NA	CASSPIGVAEGSDTQYF	TGTGCCAGCAGTCCCATTGGAGTAGCGGAGGGGTCAGATACGCAGTATTTT
TRBV6-5	TRBJ2-6	NA	NA	CASSSPTASGANVLTF	TGTGCCAGCAGTTCCCCAACAGCATCTGGGGCCAACGTCCTGACTTTC
TRBV18	TRBJ2-4	NA	few	CASSPLGGVAKNIQYF	TGTGCCAGCTCACCACTCGGAGGGGTAGCCAAAAACATTCAGTACTTC
TRBV21-1	TRBJ2-7	NA	few	CASSSFREQYF	TGTGCCAGCAGCTCGTTCCGGGAGCAGTACTTC
TRBV2	TRBJ1-1	TRBD1	NA	CASGTGALMNTEAFF	TGTGCCAGCGGGACAGGGGCTCTCATGAACACTGAAGCTTTCTTT
TRBV27	TRBJ2-7	TRBD1	NA	CASSDRAYEQYF	TGTGCCAGCAGTGACAGGGCCTACGAGCAGTACTTC
TRBV29-1	TRBJ2-2	NA	few	CSVWARGSGELFF	TGCAGCGTGTGGGCCAGGGGCTCTGGGGAGCTGTTTTTT
TRBV4-2	TRBJ2-7	NA	NA	CASSQGSGLATSYEQYF	TGTGCCAGCAGCCAAGGGTCGGGGCTAGCGACCTCCTACGAGCAGTACTTC
TRBV7-6	TRBJ2-3	TRBD2	few	CASSLLGSRGLAGRTDTQYF	TGTGCCAGCAGCTTACTGGGCTCCCGGGGACTAGCGGGACGCACAGATACGCAGTATTTT
TRBV5-4	TRBJ1-1	NA	few	CASSLVRAANTEAFF	TGTGCCAGCAGCTTGGTGAGAGCGGCAAACACTGAAGCTTTCTTT
TRBV19	TRBJ2-6	TRBD2	few	CASSRLAGESGANVLTF	TGTGCCAGTAGCCGACTAGCGGGGGAATCTGGGGCCAACGTCCTGACTTTC
TRBV30	TRBJ2-7	NA	few	CAWSRSLSTYEQYF	TGTGCCTGGAGCCGGAGCTTATCAACCTACGAGCAGTACTTC
TRBV9	TRBJ2-1	NA	NA	CASSVGPAGEQFF	TGTGCCAGCAGCGTAGGGCCGGCGGGTGAGCAGTTCTTC
TRBV23-1	TRBJ1-5	TRBD1	few	CASSDDRDRNQPQHF	TGCGCCAGCAGTGATGACCGGGACAGGAATCAGCCCCAGCATTTT
TRBV27	TRBJ2-3	NA	NA	CASRRVNTDTQYF	TGTGCCAGCAGGAGGGTGAACACAGATACGCAGTATTTT
TRBV5-6	TRBJ2-1	TRBD2	few	CASREGLAGARQFF	TGTGCCAGCCGGGAGGGACTAGCGGGAGCCCGGCAGTTCTTC
TRBV9	TRBJ2-6	NA	NA	CASSAQTGAFLLSGANVLTF	TGTGCCAGCAGCGCTCAGACAGGAGCCTTTCTTTTATCTGGGGCCAACGTCCTGACTTTC
TRBV7-2	TRBJ2-3	NA	NA	CASSFRLRRNTDTQYF	TGTGCCAGCAGCTTCCGACTAAGGCGGAACACAGATACGCAGTATTTT
TRBV28	TRBJ2-7	NA	NA	CASSFVTRYDYEQYF	TGTGCCAGCAGTTTCGTGACACGATACGACTACGAGCAGTACTTC
TRBV6-5	TRBJ1-3	NA	few	CASSLGTGTSGNTIYF	TGTGCCAGCAGTTTAGGAACAGGGACCTCTGGAAACACCATATATTTT
TRBV10-3	TRBJ1-3	NA	NA	CAISGNGNTIYF	TGTGCCATCAGTGGTAATGGAAACACCATATATTTT
TRBV28	TRBJ2-1	TRBD2	NA	CASSSPGLAGGPSSYNEQFF	TGTGCCAGCAGTTCTCCGGGACTAGCGGGAGGGCCAAGCTCCTACAATGAGCAGTTCTTC
TRBV6-5	TRBJ2-7	TRBD2	NA	CASSYYRLAGIYEQYF	TGTGCCAGCAGCTACTATAGACTAGCGGGAATCTACGAGCAGTACTTC